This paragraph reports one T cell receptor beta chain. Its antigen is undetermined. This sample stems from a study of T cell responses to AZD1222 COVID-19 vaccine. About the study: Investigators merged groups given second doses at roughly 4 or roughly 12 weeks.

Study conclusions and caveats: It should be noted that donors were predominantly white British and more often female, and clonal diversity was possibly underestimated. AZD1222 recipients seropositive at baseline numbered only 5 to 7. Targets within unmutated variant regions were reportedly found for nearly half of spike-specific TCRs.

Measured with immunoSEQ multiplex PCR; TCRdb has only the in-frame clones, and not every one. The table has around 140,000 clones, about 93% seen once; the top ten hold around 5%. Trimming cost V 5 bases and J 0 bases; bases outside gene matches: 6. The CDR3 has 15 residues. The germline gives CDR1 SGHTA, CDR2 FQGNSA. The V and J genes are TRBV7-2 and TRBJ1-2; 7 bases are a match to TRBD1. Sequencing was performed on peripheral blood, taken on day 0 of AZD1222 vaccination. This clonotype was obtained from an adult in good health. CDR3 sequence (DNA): TGTGCCAGCAGCCGGTCAGGGGGGGCTAACTATGGCTACACCTTC. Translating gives CASSRSGGANYGYTF.